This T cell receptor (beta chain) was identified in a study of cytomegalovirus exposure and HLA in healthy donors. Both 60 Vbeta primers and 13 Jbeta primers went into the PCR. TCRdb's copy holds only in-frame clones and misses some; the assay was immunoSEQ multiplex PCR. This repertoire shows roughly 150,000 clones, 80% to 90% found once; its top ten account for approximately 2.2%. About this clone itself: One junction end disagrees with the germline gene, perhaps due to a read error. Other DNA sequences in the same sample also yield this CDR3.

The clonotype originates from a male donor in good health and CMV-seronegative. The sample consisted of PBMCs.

The CDR3 region has the DNA TGTGCCAGCATCGACAGGGGGCGCCACGAACAGTACTTC. Protein: CASIDRGRHEQYF. V is TRBV28 and J is TRBJ2-7; 10 nucleotides align to TRBD1. Germline V gene data show CDR1 as MDHEN and CDR2 as SYDVKM. The CDR3 is made up of 13 amino acids.